One sample yielded the 8 T cell receptor beta chains listed below, sequenced in a study of blood T cells in healthy people across ages. Using a J-beta primer mix together with a sample-barcoded 5' primer, a second PCR was run for about 7 to 12 cycles. MiXCR, applied by TCRdb to the 5' RACE reads, yields one record per CDR3 protein. The sample lists 900,000 to 950,000 distinct CDR3 sequences, 25% to 30% occurring once. These data were likewise used in another study, on T cells of mothers and their children.

The sequencing sample was made of blood. The receptors here all came from a woman aged 40 to 50 in good health.

This clonotype has only one observation. With a much larger clone just one base away, this may be a read error. This chain uses TRBV20-1 with TRBJ2-1; D might be TRBD1 (6 bases). V was shortened by 1 base and J by 10 bases, with 20 bases between the two germline ends. The length of the CDR3 is 15 residues. Germline V lookup: CDR1 DFQATT, CDR2 SNEGSKA (reference sequence). CDR3 amino acids: CSARAQGSQLYEQFF. The CDR3 nucleotides read TGCAGTGCTAGAGCTCAGGGGAGCCAATTATACGAGCAGTTCTTC.

This clonotype was observed a few times. This sequence joins TRBV7-2 and TRBJ2-1; D not certain. The V end was cut by 4 bases, the J end by 2 bases, with 12 bases between. Germline V lookup: CDR1 SGHTA, CDR2 FQGNSA. The CDR3 length is 15 residues. The CDR3 spells CASSSPPPTYNEQFF. CDR3 in DNA: TGTGCCAGCAGCTCCCCCCCTCCTACCTACAATGAGCAGTTCTTC.

The chain has TRBV28 and TRBJ1-4, with D perhaps TRBD1 (5 bases). Per germline, CDR1 MDHEN and CDR2 SYDVKM. V lost 8 bases and J lost 5, with 18 bases in between. This CDR3 comprises 15 residues. CDR3 sequence (DNA): TGTGCCAGCGGGTATCCCGGGACCTTAAATGAAAAACTGTTTTTT. Residues: CASGYPGTLNEKLFF.

V usage is TRBV7-2 and J usage is TRBJ2-3; either TRBD1 or TRBD2 may fit D (5 bases each). Trimming left V 5 bases short and J 0 bases short, with 15 bases between. Per germline, CDR1 SGHTA and CDR2 FQGNSA. The CDR3 sequence is 16 residues long. The CDR3 region is CASSPSGTLSTDTQYF. As DNA, the CDR3 is TGTGCCAGCAGCCCGTCCGGGACCCTTAGCACAGATACGCAGTATTTT.

This chain connects TRBV20-1 to TRBJ2-7; TRBD1 might be the D (6 bases). This CDR3 is built from 12 residues. Germline CDR1 DFQATT, CDR2 SNEGSKA (reference sequence). V was pared by 6 bases and J by 6 bases, with 15 bases between. The CDR3 sequence is CSAKITGSEQYF. CDR3 DNA sequence: TGCAGTGCCAAAATCACAGGGTCCGAGCAGTACTTC.

V is TRBV28 and J is TRBJ2-5, with 7 positions matching TRBD1. The DNA end is more similar to TRBJ2-1, so the J call may be wrong. The CDR3 covers 14 residues. Germline CDR1 and CDR2: MDHEN and SYDVKM. CDR3 nucleotide sequence: TGTGCCAGCAGATCACCTAGGGGGCAAGAGACCCAGTTCTTC. This translates into CASRSPRGQETQFF.

The genes are TRBV5-1 and TRBJ1-6; D remains unclear. The germline V and J ends were trimmed by 0 bases and 0 bases, with 7 bases remaining between them. Germline-derived CDR1 and CDR2 are SGHRS and YFSETQ. This CDR3 is built from 16 residues. The DNA for the CDR3 is TGCGCCAGCAGCTTGGGCACAAGCTCCTATAATTCACCCCTCCACTTT. Translating it yields CASSLGTSSYNSPLHF.

This chain joins TRBV4-2 and TRBJ1-6; D uncertain. There are 15 residues in the CDR3. The germline gives CDR1 LGHNA, CDR2 YNFKEQ. As DNA, the CDR3 is TGTGTCAACGCAGCCTTCGGGGAAAGTAATTCACCCCTCCACTTT. This gives the protein CVNAAFGESNSPLHF.